The 14 T cell receptor beta chains listed next were all sequenced from one sample in a study of response to subunit inactivated influenza vaccine. TCRdb re-analysed the RT-PCR reads in MiXCR, keeping a single row per CDR3 protein. The sample yields approximately 500,000 distinct CDR3 sequences, under 15% seen once. The sequenced sample was PBMCs from blood, obtained about 40 days after vaccination. These receptors all stem from a man aged 45 to 65 who received an inactivated influenza vaccine.

Details on this clonotype: One end of the junction does not line up with germline, which may come from a read error. The V gene is TRBV20-1, the J gene TRBJ2-2; D is possibly TRBD1 (8 bases). This CDR3 spans 17 amino acids. Germline CDR1 reads DFQATT; CDR2 reads SNEGSKA (reference sequence). CDR3 nucleotide sequence: TGCAGTGCAAGCGGGAACCGGGCAGGGGGCTTCCCCGGGGGGCTGTTTTTT. Its protein is CSASGNRAGGFPGGLFF.

The sample holds many counts of this clonotype. This rearrangement joins TRBV7-9 to TRBJ2-1; 11 nucleotides line up with TRBD2. The V segment lost 2 bases and the J segment 7 bases; nucleotides outside the gene matches: 7. The CDR3 covers 16 residues. CDR1 is SEHNR, CDR2 FQNEAQ, per germline (reference sequence). CDR3 bases: TGTGCCAGCAGCTTACTACTAGCGGGAGACAGGAATGAGCAGTTCTTC. This codes for CASSLLLAGDRNEQFF.

The chain recombines TRBV9 with TRBJ1-2; D uncertain. In germline, CDR1 is SGDLS, CDR2 YYNGEE. The CDR3 runs 16 residues. V dropped 0 bases and J dropped 4 bases, with 16 bases sitting between them. The CDR3 sequence is CASSVGTLGTVYGYTF. The CDR3 bases are TGTGCCAGCAGCGTAGGGACCTTGGGTACAGTCTATGGCTACACCTTC.

The sample holds many counts of this clonotype. The chain has TRBV20-1 and TRBJ1-1, with D perhaps matching TRBD1 (5 bases). V was pared by 6 bases and J by 6 bases, with 17 bases between. The CDR3 is 13 residues long. The germline V gene has CDR1 DFQATT and CDR2 SNEGSKA (reference sequence). The CDR3 DNA reads as TGCAGTGCCACTGACAGCCTTGGGGCTGAAGCTTTCTTT. The encoded protein is CSATDSLGAEAFF.

This chain joins TRBV5-1 and TRBJ2-1; unclear D gene. V was cut by 0 bases and J by 0 bases, with 10 bases left in between. This CDR3 has 16 residues. Germline-derived CDR1 and CDR2 are SGHRS and YFSETQ. The CDR3 DNA is TGCGCCAGCAGCTTGGTGTATCCGGGCTCCTACAATGAGCAGTTCTTC. This sequence encodes CASSLVYPGSYNEQFF.

The chain links TRBV6-9 to TRBJ2-4, with no clear D. The germline V gene encodes CDR1 MNHGY and CDR2 SVAAGI. V was clipped by 5 bases and J by 1 base, with 24 bases between them. The length of the CDR3 is 19 residues. The chain's CDR3 is CASSTPRIPERGAKNIQYF. The DNA of the CDR3 is TGTGCCAGCAGTACCCCCAGGATTCCTGAACGTGGGGCCAAAAACATTCAGTACTTC.

This rearrangement joins TRBV4-3 to TRBJ1-5; D may be TRBD1 (6 bases). The ends were cut back, 0 bases at V and 5 bases at J, with 11 bases in the middle. Germline CDR1 LGHNA, CDR2 YSLEER. The CDR3 is 15 residues long. The CDR3 loop reads CASSQDLGGDQPQHF. CDR3 nucleotide sequence: TGCGCCAGCAGCCAAGATCTGGGGGGCGATCAGCCCCAGCATTTT.

This chain uses TRBV20-1 with TRBJ1-5; tentative D call: TRBD1 (5 bases). Looked up from germline, CDR1 is DFQATT and CDR2 is SNEGSKA (reference sequence). This CDR3 spans 15 amino acids. The germline V and J ends were trimmed by 5 bases and 5 bases, with 19 bases remaining between them. The CDR3 DNA reads TGCAGTGCTCAAGGGCTCGGGGACTTAGATCAGCCCCAGCATTTT. Protein: CSAQGLGDLDQPQHF.

The CDR3, as DNA: TGTGCCACCAGCAGAGTAGGACAGAAATACAATGAGCAGTTCTTC. Translated: CATSRVGQKYNEQFF. The rearrangement joins TRBV15 to TRBJ2-1; TRBD1 is a possible D gene (6 bases). Germline values: CDR1 LNHNV, CDR2 YYDKDF (reference sequence). The V end lost 1 base, the J end lost 4 bases, and 11 bases lay between the germline ends. CDR3 length: 15 amino acids.

This clonotype was detected a few times. The chain combines TRBV7-9 with TRBJ2-7; the match to TRBD2 covers 9 bases. CDR3 size: 16 residues. V shed 3 bases, J shed 0 bases, and the junction held 6 bases outside the gene matches. Germline V CDR1 and CDR2: SEHNR, FQNEAQ (reference sequence). The CDR3 spells CASSFGLAGYSYEQYF. The CDR3 DNA sequence: TGTGCCAGCAGCTTTGGGCTAGCGGGGTACTCCTACGAGCAGTACTTC.

In its sample, this clonotype was seen many times. The chain joins TRBV20-1 to TRBJ2-3; D call uncertain. The germline CDR1 and CDR2 sequences are DFQATT and SNEGSKA (reference sequence). This CDR3 is built from 16 residues. V was cut by 1 base and J by 0 bases, with 14 bases left in between. The DNA for the CDR3 is TGCAGTGCTAGAGGACTCCCCCTTTACAGCACAGATACGCAGTATTTT. Translating gives CSARGLPLYSTDTQYF.

This clonotype has ten or more counts. The chain has TRBV18 and TRBJ2-7; D is unresolved. V was trimmed by 6 bases and J by 0 bases, leaving 15 bases between them. Germline lookup yields CDR1 KGHSH and CDR2 LQKENI. The CDR3 has 15 residues. CDR3 sequence (DNA): TGTGCCAGCTCTGCTAATGACTGGAGCTCCTACGAGCAGTACTTC. Its protein product is CASSANDWSSYEQYF. Filled out from reference TRBV18 and TRBJ2-7, the complete variable domain reads NAGVMQNPRHLVRRRGQEARLRCSPMKGHSHVYWYRQLPEEGLKFMVYLQKENIIDESGMPKERFSAEFPKEGPSILRIQQVVRGDSAAYFCASSANDWSSYEQYFGPGTRLTVT.

About this clonotype itself: The germline gene is not matched at one end of the junction; a read error may be the cause. V usage is TRBV10-2 and J usage is TRBJ2-1; 8 nucleotides agree with TRBD1. CDR1 and CDR2 from the germline V gene are WSHSY and SAAADI. The CDR3 consists of 14 residues. The CDR3 nucleotides read TGCGCCAGCGGCCAGGGGGCTGCTTACAAGGAGCAGTTCTTC. It encodes CASGQGAAYKEQFF.

The rearrangement uses TRBV13 and TRBJ2-7, with TRBD1 matching over 7 bases. Looked up from germline, CDR1 is PRHDT and CDR2 is FYEKMQ (reference sequence). J lost 2 bases, V lost 5 bases, and 9 bases had no gene match. The CDR3 runs 15 residues. In DNA, the CDR3 is TGTGCCAGCAGCGACCGGGACAGTCACACCTACGAGCAGTACTTC. It encodes CASSDRDSHTYEQYF.